Shown below are 28 T cell receptor beta chains from a single sample sequenced in a study of T cell responses to AZD1222 COVID-19 vaccine. Clones were read by immunoSEQ multiplex PCR, and TCRdb kept only the in-frame ones, dropping some. The table shows approximately 150,000 clones, with roughly nine tenths occurring only once. The sample here was peripheral blood, taken on day 0 of AZD1222 vaccination. The receptors stem from an adult in good health.

V usage is TRBV19 and J usage is TRBJ1-4; tentatively, D is TRBD1 (5 bases). The germline V and J ends were trimmed by 5 bases and 8 bases, with 9 bases remaining between them. The CDR3 runs to 12 residues. Germline V CDR1 and CDR2: LNHDA, SQIVND (reference sequence). Here the CDR3 reads CASSVRGEKLFF. The CDR3 DNA follows: TGTGCCAGTAGTGTCCGGGGGGAAAAACTGTTTTTT.

The V and J genes are TRBV19 and TRBJ1-5; D is uncertain. Trimming removed 9 bases at V and 9 bases at J, with 18 bases between. The germline gives CDR1 LNHDA, CDR2 SQIVND (reference sequence). CDR3 length equals 13 residues. The CDR3 DNA follows: TGTGCCAGCCGCTCGGGCGTAGGCGCGCCCCAGCATTTT. It yields the protein CASRSGVGAPQHF.

This sequence joins TRBV6-5 and TRBJ1-2; D may be TRBD1 (5 bases). The germline gives CDR1 MNHEY, CDR2 SVGAGI. V gave up 6 bases and J gave up 6 bases, with 14 bases separating them. There are 13 residues in the CDR3. Written as DNA, the CDR3 is TGTGCCAGCAGGAGGGCAGGGAAGGATGGCTACACCTTC. Its translation: CASRRAGKDGYTF.

CDR3 nucleotides: TGTGCCAGCAGCTTAGATTCGCCGGGAGGTTCGGACGAGCAGTACTTC. Translating it yields CASSLDSPGGSDEQYF. The chain joins TRBV11-2 to TRBJ2-7; 7 nucleotides align to TRBD2. Per germline, CDR1 SGHAT and CDR2 FQNNGV. The CDR3 consists of 16 residues. J was trimmed by 5 bases and V by 0 bases; bases with no gene match: 10.

The chain links TRBV7-6 to TRBJ1-1, with 9 bases fitting TRBD1. The CDR3 extends over 15 amino acids. Unmatched junction bases numbered 6, after V lost 1 base and J lost 6 bases. Germline-derived CDR1 and CDR2 are SGHVS and FNYEAQ. In DNA, the CDR3 is TGTGCCAGCAGCTTAGGCCGGGACAGGGTAGCTGAAGCTTTCTTT. It yields the protein CASSLGRDRVAEAFF. Supplemented by reference TRBV7-6 and TRBJ1-1, the full variable domain reads GAGVSQSPRYKVTKRGQDVALRCDPISGHVSLYWYRQALGQGPEFLTYFNYEAQQDKSGLPNDRFSAERPEGSISTLTIQRTEQRDSAMYRCASSLGRDRVAEAFFGQGTRLTVV.

The chain carries TRBV2 and TRBJ2-3, with 11 bases lining up with TRBD2. The trim removed 5 bases at V and 4 bases at J, leaving 5 bases unmatched. Germline V gene data show CDR1 as SNHLY and CDR2 as FYNNEI. This CDR3 has 15 amino acids. CDR3 in DNA: TGTGCCAGCAGTCGAACTAGCGGGAGAGCAGATACGCAGTATTTT. The encoded protein is CASSRTSGRADTQYF. Together with reference TRBV2 and TRBJ2-3, the CDR3 gives the full variable domain: EPEVTQTPSHQVTQMGQEVILRCVPISNHLYFYWYRQILGQKVEFLVSFYNNEISEKSEIFDDQFSVERPDGSNFTLKIRSTKLEDSAMYFCASSRTSGRADTQYFGPGTRLTVL.

This clone was observed once. CDR3 amino acids: CASSFQEGDIQYF. The CDR3 DNA sequence: TGTGCCAGCAGCTTCCAGGAGGGGGACATTCAGTACTTC. The chain joins TRBV11-3 to TRBJ2-4; D may be TRBD1 or TRBD2 (6 bases each). The CDR3 spans 13 residues. Trimming took off 3 bases at V and 8 bases at J, with 11 bases between the two ends. Germline-derived CDR1 and CDR2 are SGHNT and YENEEA.

V usage is TRBV5-1 and J usage is TRBJ1-2; 7 bases match TRBD1. Trimming took 0 bases from V and 4 from J; bases not matched to a gene: 3. CDR1 is SGHRS and CDR2 is YFSETQ in the germline V gene. The CDR3 extends over 14 amino acids. This chain's CDR3 is CASSLEEGAYGYTF. The CDR3 region has the DNA TGCGCCAGCAGCTTGGAAGAGGGGGCCTATGGCTACACCTTC.

The CDR3: CASTGTRTGGGNTIYF. CDR3 coding DNA: TGTGCCAGCACTGGAACACGGACCGGGGGGGGAAACACCATATATTTT. V usage is TRBV6-6 and J usage is TRBJ1-3; D perhaps matches TRBD1 (5 bases). The V end lost 7 bases, the J end lost 4 bases, and 20 bases lay between the germline ends. Germline values: CDR1 MNHNY, CDR2 SVGAGI (reference sequence). CDR3 length equals 16 residues.

This chain connects TRBV7-2 to TRBJ1-5, with 7 bases aligning to TRBD1. With 6 bases clipped from V and 4 bases from J, the junction kept 3 bases outside the gene matches. Germline V gene lookup returns CDR1 SGHTA and CDR2 FQGNSA. The CDR3 covers 13 residues. Written as DNA, the CDR3 is TGTGCCAGCAGGGGACAGTCTAATCAGCCCCAGCATTTT. Amino acid sequence: CASRGQSNQPQHF.

The CDR3 loop reads CASSLTAATLYEQYF. The DNA of the CDR3 is TGTGCCAGCAGCCTGACGGCAGCTACCCTCTACGAGCAGTACTTC. The rearrangement links TRBV6-2 or TRBV6-3 to TRBJ2-7; D is uncertain. The germline V and J ends were trimmed by 6 bases and 3 bases, with 18 bases remaining between them. There are 15 residues in the CDR3. Germline assignment: CDR1 MNHEY and CDR2 SVGEGT.

CDR3 sequence reads: CASSSLGTGELFF. The DNA for the CDR3 is TGTGCCAGCAGCTCCTTGGGGACCGGGGAGCTGTTTTTT. The V and J genes are TRBV11-2 and TRBJ2-2, with D uncertain. Germline CDR1 SGHAT, CDR2 FQNNGV. Trimming took 4 bases from V and 5 from J, leaving 8 bases between them. The CDR3 length is 13 residues.

This sequence joins TRBV20-1 and TRBJ1-5, with a tentative D call TRBD1 (6 bases). In germline, CDR1 is DFQATT, CDR2 SNEGSKA (reference sequence). The V gene lost 3 bases and the J gene lost 2 bases, with 11 bases spanning the gap. The CDR3 spans 14 residues. The CDR3 DNA sequence: TGCAGTGCTAGTCAGGGGTTAGGCAATCAGCCCCAGCATTTT. It codes for CSASQGLGNQPQHF.

V and J are TRBV7-2 and TRBJ1-3; no clear D gene. Trimming left V 2 bases short and J 0 bases short, with 5 bases between. CDR3 length: 14 amino acids. In germline, CDR1 is SGHTA, CDR2 FQGNSA. CDR3 loop: CASSLQISGNTIYF. DNA of the CDR3: TGTGCCAGCAGCTTACAGATCTCTGGAAACACCATATATTTT.

V usage is TRBV27 and J usage is TRBJ2-3; D remains unclear. The CDR3 runs 16 residues. In germline, CDR1 is MNHEY, CDR2 SMNVEV (reference sequence). V shed 1 base and J shed 0 bases, with 11 bases lying between them. The CDR3 loop reads CASSLFRSLSTDTQYF. In DNA form, the CDR3 reads TGTGCCAGCAGTTTATTCCGGAGTCTAAGCACAGATACGCAGTATTTT.

This clone was seen only once. The rearrangement joins TRBV3-1 (or the pseudogene TRBV3-2) to TRBJ2-3; 8 nucleotides agree with TRBD2. Germline CDR1 is LGHDT and CDR2 is YNNKEL (reference sequence). The CDR3 spans 16 residues. V dropped 4 bases and J dropped 6; count of bases not matched to a gene: 12. CDR3 in DNA: TGTGCCAGCAGCCCCTTAGCGGGGTCCCCTTCGGATACGCAGTATTTT. Amino acid sequence: CASSPLAGSPSDTQYF.

This sequence joins TRBV5-1 and TRBJ1-4, with D uncertain. CDR3 length equals 16 residues. The V gene's germline CDR1 is SGHRS and CDR2 YFSETQ. The ends were cut back, 5 bases at V and 0 bases at J, with 14 bases in the middle. The CDR3 nucleotides are TGCGCCAGCAGTCCCAACGGGTGGACAACTAATGAAAAACTGTTTTTT. Residues: CASSPNGWTTNEKLFF.

As DNA, the CDR3 is TGTGCCAGCAGCCCGGACTATTCACCCCTCCACTTT. This translates into CASSPDYSPLHF. The chain recombines TRBV7-9 with TRBJ1-6; D gene ambiguous. CDR1 is SEHNR and CDR2 is FQNEAQ in the germline V gene (reference sequence). V dropped 5 bases and J dropped 8 bases, with 7 bases sitting between them. This CDR3 has 12 residues.

The genes are TRBV19 and TRBJ1-2; D perhaps matches TRBD1 (6 bases). CDR3 length: 12 amino acids. CDR1 is LNHDA and CDR2 is SQIVND in the germline V gene (reference sequence). Trimming stripped 6 bases from V and 8 bases from J, with 13 bases between. CDR3 nucleotides: TGTGCCAGTAGCTTGACAGGTTACGGCTACACCTTC. Residues: CASSLTGYGYTF.

As DNA, the CDR3 is TGCAGCGCCTCGACAGGCTACTGGGAGACCCAGTACTTC. It translates to CSASTGYWETQYF. V and J are TRBV29-1 and TRBJ2-5, with D possibly matching TRBD1 (6 bases). From germline, CDR1 is SQVTM and CDR2 ANQGSEA. The V and J ends lost 7 bases and 5 bases respectively, with 17 bases between them. The CDR3 covers 13 residues.

J is TRBJ2-5 and V is TRBV27, with 8 bases lining up with TRBD1. The trim removed 6 bases at V and 5 bases at J, leaving 11 bases unmatched. Per the germline V gene, CDR1 is MNHEY and CDR2 is SMNVEV (reference sequence). The CDR3 spans 15 residues. The CDR3 DNA follows: TGTGCCAGCAGCCTGGGACAGGAGTTTAGGGAGACCCAGTACTTC. Encoded protein: CASSLGQEFRETQYF.

The chain links TRBV30 to TRBJ1-5; no reliable D call. CDR3 length: 13 residues. The V end lost 0 bases, the J end lost 8 bases, and 11 bases lay between the germline ends. Germline CDR1 GTSNPN, CDR2 SVGIG (reference sequence). CDR3 loop: CAWSVSGKEPQHF. For the CDR3, the DNA is TGTGCCTGGAGTGTTTCGGGGAAGGAGCCCCAGCATTTT.

The chain has TRBV18 and TRBJ1-2; no clear D. Trimming stripped 6 bases from V and 0 bases from J, with 8 bases between. Germline V gene data show CDR1 as KGHSH and CDR2 as LQKENI. The CDR3 spans 13 residues. The CDR3 DNA sequence: TGTGCCAGCTCCCTCGATACTAACTATGGCTACACCTTC. It encodes CASSLDTNYGYTF.

This chain joins TRBV5-4 and TRBJ2-7, with D maybe TRBD2 (6 bases). CDR1 is SGHNT and CDR2 is YYREEE in the germline V gene (reference sequence). The V gene lost 5 bases and the J gene lost 2 bases, with 17 bases spanning the gap. The CDR3 has 15 amino acids. CDR3 residues: CASSLQAGSTYEQYF. CDR3 nucleotide sequence: TGTGCCAGCAGTTTACAAGCGGGTTCCACCTACGAGCAGTACTTC.

This chain connects TRBV19 to TRBJ1-2; a possible D gene is TRBD1 (5 bases). The CDR3 is made up of 15 amino acids. The germline V gene encodes CDR1 LNHDA and CDR2 SQIVND (reference sequence). V dropped 0 bases and J dropped 8 bases, with 16 bases sitting between them. The CDR3 nucleotides read TGTGCCAGTAGTATAGATTGGCAGGGTAACGTGGGCTACACCTTC. As protein: CASSIDWQGNVGYTF.

The chain has TRBV28 and TRBJ1-2; a weak D match, TRBD1 (6 bases). This CDR3 has 11 residues. Trimming removed 8 bases from V and 2 bases from J, with 6 bases in between. The germline gives CDR1 MDHEN, CDR2 SYDVKM. CDR3 amino acids: CASGQNYGYTF. For the CDR3, the DNA is TGTGCCAGCGGACAGAACTATGGCTACACCTTC.

The chain has TRBV28 and TRBJ1-1; TRBD1 is a possible D gene (5 bases). CDR3 length equals 15 residues. Germline V lookup: CDR1 MDHEN, CDR2 SYDVKM. V gave up 8 bases and J gave up 2 bases, with 18 bases separating them. The DNA of the CDR3 is TGTGCCAGCTTCTATCGAGGGGAGACAAACACTGAAGCTTTCTTT. Amino acids: CASFYRGETNTEAFF.

Notes on this clone: The sample contains more than one DNA sequence encoding this CDR3. The genes are TRBV10-3 and TRBJ1-1; perhaps TRBD1 as D (5 bases). The V end was cut by 6 bases, the J end by 2 bases, with 10 bases between. From germline, CDR1 is ENHRY and CDR2 SYGVKD. This CDR3 contains 13 residues. CDR3 protein: CAIRGRENTEAFF. CDR3 sequence (DNA): TGTGCCATCAGGGGGCGGGAAAACACTGAAGCTTTCTTT.